One sample yielded the 14 T cell receptor beta chains listed below, sequenced in a study of blood T cells in healthy people across ages. Primers used in a second PCR of roughly 6 to 11 cycles were a sample-barcoded 5' primer and a J-beta primer mix. In TCRdb, the 5' RACE reads were re-called with MiXCR into one record per CDR3 protein. Of hundreds of thousands of distinct CDR3 sequences listed, 56% are singletons. Sequenced material: blood. The receptors here all came from a man between 35 and 55 years old in good health.

The rearrangement links TRBV7-8 to TRBJ2-3; 9 bases match TRBD2. V dropped 6 bases and J dropped 10; count of bases not matched to a gene: 23. Germline V CDR1 and CDR2: SGHVS, FQNEAQ. This CDR3 region has 18 residues. CDR3 nucleotide sequence: TGTGCCAGCAGGAGATCTAGGGGTCCGGCGGGAGGGAACCCCTCGCAGTATTTT. The encoded protein is CASRRSRGPAGGNPSQYF.

The V and J genes are TRBV28 and TRBJ2-1, with D perhaps TRBD2 (7 bases). CDR3 length: 15 residues. V lost 6 bases, J lost 2 bases, and 14 bases lay in between. The germline gives CDR1 MDHEN, CDR2 SYDVKM. CDR3 nucleotides: TGTGCCAGCAGCGCGGGGGCAGGTGCCTACAATGAGCAGTTCTTC. Its protein is CASSAGAGAYNEQFF. Variable domain in full (rest from reference TRBV28 and TRBJ2-1): DVKVTQSSRYLVKRTGEKVFLECVQDMDHENMFWYRQDPGLGLRLIYFSYDVKMKEKGDIPEGYSVSREKKERFSLILESASTNQTSMYLCASSAGAGAYNEQFFGPGTRLTVL.

The chain carries TRBV5-1 and TRBJ2-1, with D possibly TRBD1 on 6 matching bases. The CDR3 totals 13 residues. Trimming took 1 base from V and 8 from J, leaving 10 bases between them. Germline loops: CDR1 SGHRS, CDR2 YFSETQ. This CDR3 reads CASSLQGLDEQFF. The CDR3 nucleotides are TGCGCCAGCAGCTTGCAGGGGCTGGATGAGCAGTTCTTC.

The rearrangement joins TRBV12-3 or TRBV12-4 to TRBJ2-1; TRBD2 might be the D (7 bases). The last part of the DNA fits TRBJ2-7 better; the J call may be wrong. The CDR3 length is 16 residues. CDR3 protein: CASSLALRGAEDEQYF. The DNA for the CDR3 is TGTGCCAGCAGTTTAGCGCTACGGGGGGCTGAGGATGAGCAGTACTTC.

V is TRBV5-1 and J is TRBJ2-7; 9 bases match TRBD2. Losses at the gene ends were 1 base for V and 2 bases for J; bases not matched to a gene: 7. The CDR3 has 16 amino acids. From germline, CDR1 is SGHRS and CDR2 YFSETQ. CDR3: CASSLSGGRAAYEQYF. As DNA, the CDR3 is TGCGCCAGCAGCTTGTCTGGCGGGAGGGCCGCCTACGAGCAGTACTTC. The whole variable domain, filled in from reference TRBV5-1 and TRBJ2-7, reads KAGVTQTPRYLIKTRGQQVTLSCSPISGHRSVSWYQQTPGQGLQFLFEYFSETQRNKGNFPGRFSGRQFSNSRSEMNVSTLELGDSALYLCASSLSGGRAAYEQYFGPGTRLTVT.

This clonotype was recorded many times. The chain has TRBV29-1 and TRBJ2-3; 11 bases are shared with TRBD2. The CDR3 contains 16 residues. CDR1 and CDR2 (germline): SQVTM, ANQGSEA. The V and J ends lost 0 bases and 1 base, in that order; junction bases with no gene match: 3. For the CDR3, the DNA is TGCAGCGTTGAAGATATGACTAGCGGGGGCACAGATACGCAGTATTTT. It yields the protein CSVEDMTSGGTDTQYF.

This clonotype was seen more than once but under ten times. This CDR3 is CASGLVPGYEQYF. The CDR3 region has the DNA TGTGCTAGTGGTTTGGTACCGGGGTACGAGCAGTACTTC. The rearrangement links TRBV12-5 to TRBJ2-7; maybe TRBD2 (5 bases). CDR1 is LGHNT, CDR2 FRNRAP, per germline. CDR3 length: 13 residues. V lost 0 bases, J lost 4 bases, and 7 bases lay in between. Based on the CDR3 plus reference TRBV12-5 and TRBJ2-7, the full variable domain is DARVTQTPRHKVTEMGQEVTMRCQPILGHNTVFWYRQTMMQGLELLAYFRNRAPLDDSGMPKDRFSAEMPDATLATLKIQPSEPRDSAVYFCASGLVPGYEQYFGPGTRLTVT.

This chain connects TRBV10-3 to TRBJ1-2; D perhaps matches TRBD1 (5 bases). Deletions cut 0 bases from V and 10 bases from J, with 15 bases between. The CDR3 extends over 14 amino acids. Germline CDR1 is ENHRY and CDR2 is SYGVKD. CDR3 residues: CAISESVGAPDYTF. CDR3 nucleotide sequence: TGTGCCATCAGTGAGTCGGTAGGGGCGCCGGACTACACCTTC.

The V gene is TRBV20-1, the J gene TRBJ2-5; D is perhaps TRBD2 (6 bases). Trimming left V 4 bases short and J 2 bases short, with 14 bases between. The germline V gene encodes CDR1 DFQATT and CDR2 SNEGSKA (reference sequence). This CDR3 contains 14 residues. Here the CDR3 reads CSATGGGRQETQYF. The CDR3 DNA reads as TGCAGTGCTACGGGTGGAGGGAGGCAAGAGACCCAGTACTTC.

V and J are TRBV5-6 and TRBJ1-1, with D tentatively TRBD1 (6 bases). The germline V and J ends were trimmed by 0 bases and 4 bases, with 19 bases remaining between them. The V gene's germline CDR1 is SGHDT and CDR2 YYEEEE. This CDR3 comprises 17 residues. CDR3 bases: TGTGCCAGCAGCTTGGGATCCTACAGGGTTAGTGGCACTGAAGCTTTCTTT. Protein product: CASSLGSYRVSGTEAFF.

The chain joins TRBV7-2 to TRBJ2-5; no definite D call. The CDR3 sequence is 14 residues long. V lost 1 base to trimming and J lost 5 bases, with 11 bases between them. Germline CDR1 and CDR2: SGHTA and FQGNSA. This chain's CDR3 is CASSLVSSEETQYF. In DNA, the CDR3 is TGTGCCAGCAGCTTAGTTTCCTCGGAGGAGACCCAGTACTTC.

In regard to this clonotype: One end of the junction fails to match germline, which may point to a read error. This sequence joins TRBV4-2 and TRBJ2-5, with 9 positions matching TRBD2. Germline-derived CDR1 and CDR2 are LGHNA and YNFKEQ. The CDR3 has 17 amino acids. CDR3 amino acids: CASSQDPGTSNQETRYF. The CDR3 DNA reads TGTGCCAGCAGCCAAGATCCAGGGACTAGCAATCAAGAGACCCGGTACTTC.

The rearrangement links TRBV6-5 to TRBJ2-3; possibly TRBD1 for D (6 bases). This CDR3 is built from 15 residues. V dropped 5 bases and J dropped 0 bases, with 12 bases sitting between them. Per germline, CDR1 MNHEY and CDR2 SVGAGI. The DNA for the CDR3 is TGTGCCAGCAGTCGACAGGTTCATAGCACAGATACGCAGTATTTT. This gives the protein CASSRQVHSTDTQYF.

This sequence joins TRBV20-1 and TRBJ2-7; 15 bases align to TRBD2. The CDR3 sequence is 16 residues long. With V trimmed by 6 bases and J by 1 base, 7 bases remained unmatched. Germline CDR1 DFQATT, CDR2 SNEGSKA (reference sequence). CDR3 residues: CSATGTSGRSSYEQYF. CDR3 in DNA: TGCAGTGCCACCGGGACTAGCGGGAGGTCATCCTACGAGCAGTACTTC.